Listed below are T cell receptor beta chains from one sample, sequenced in a study of immune evolution from preneoplasia to lung adenocarcinoma. Produced via immunoSEQ multiplex PCR; TCRdb's table is partial and in-frame only. Among roughly 4,200 clones, approximately 79% were seen once, and the ten largest hold less than 35%. What was sequenced was FFPE invasive lung adenocarcinoma tissue. The receptor source for this set is a person aged 35 to 65 with lung adenocarcinoma. Some clones in this sample may be carry-over from other donors' samples. CDR3s include the opening cysteine and the closing phenylalanine or tryptophan. D genes are given only for firm matches. The listing skips clone size in some rows; elsewhere it reads once, few, many or a size class.

CDR3 length | clone size | J gene | V gene | D gene | CDR3 protein | CDR3 DNA
14 | - | TRBJ1-2 | TRBV7-2 | - | CASSPQQGGYGYTF | TGTGCCAGCAGCCCTCAACAGGGAGGCTATGGCTACACCTTC
17 | - | TRBJ1-5 | TRBV5-1 | TRBD1 | CASSLAGTGGLNQPQHF | TGCGCCAGCAGCTTGGCCGGGACAGGGGGCCTGAATCAGCCCCAGCATTTT
15 | - | TRBJ2-5 | TRBV9 | TRBD2 | CASSPNLAGGGTQYF | TGTGCCAGCAGCCCAAACCTAGCGGGAGGTGGGACCCAGTACTTC
15 | - | TRBJ2-5 | TRBV6-6 | TRBD2 | CASSNLAGGGETQYF | TGTGCCAGCAGCAACCTAGCGGGAGGGGGGGAGACCCAGTACTTC
13 | - | TRBJ1-5 | TRBV6-5 | - | CASSYGSNQPQHF | TGTGCCAGCAGTTACGGTAGCAATCAGCCCCAGCATTTT
17 | - | TRBJ2-3 | TRBV5-1 | - | CASSRGLSGGSTDTQYF | TGCGCCAGCAGCAGGGGGCTCTCGGGAGGGAGTACAGATACGCAGTATTTT
15 | few | TRBJ1-4 | TRBV10-3 | - | CAISESGAGDEKLFF | TGTGCCATCAGTGAGTCGGGGGCAGGAGATGAAAAACTGTTTTTT
21 | - | TRBJ2-7 | TRBV9 | TRBD2 | CASSVLPGRPGLAGAGYEQYF | TGTGCCAGCAGCGTCCTGCCCGGGCGGCCGGGACTAGCGGGAGCAGGTTACGAGCAGTACTTC
15 | few | TRBJ2-4 | TRBV7-8 | - | CASSFGHKVKNIQYF | TGTGCCAGCAGCTTCGGACACAAAGTAAAAAACATTCAGTACTTC
13 | - | TRBJ1-1 | TRBV28 | - | CASSFRGNTEAFF | TGTGCCAGCAGTTTTCGGGGGAACACTGAAGCTTTCTTT